The source of this TCR beta chain is a study of human T cells and chemical hapten exposure. Each CDR3 protein is one row after TCRdb ran MiXCR on the RACE reads. The table lists more than 85,000 distinct CDR3 sequences, less than 40% of them singletons. Time point noted: patch test 3, about 24 weeks after DPC sensitization. As for treatment: therapeutic diphenylcyclopropenone sensitization with weekly scalp DPC. This receptor was identified in a man aged 35 to 55 with alopecia areata. Some clones in this sample may be carry-over from other donors' samples. Sequencing was performed on whole blood, taken in connection with sensitization to the hapten diphenylcyclopropenone (DPC).

CDR3 sequence (DNA): TGTGCCAGCAGTTACCTCTTGGGCCGCTCCGGGGAGCTGTTTTTT. Amino acids: CASSYLLGRSGELFF. The V and J genes are TRBV6-2 or TRBV6-3 and TRBJ2-2; no clear D. V lost 2 bases and J 6 bases, leaving 13 bases between the germline ends. Germline V gene sequence: CDR1 MNHEY, CDR2 SVGEGT. The CDR3 spans 15 residues.